The entry below gives a single TCR beta chain sequence along with its context. This sample was included in a study of blood T cell repertoires in COVID-19. Study as a whole: From the United States, Italy and Spain came samples of acute and convalescent COVID-19.

Authors' methods: Reference gene primer amplification in the assay estimated nucleated cell counts. Sequenced by immunoSEQ multiplex PCR; TCRdb stores in-frame clones only, minus some. Clone size and V and J calls were adopted from that table, with D and trimming inferred from the DNA. The sample includes over 250,000 clones, around 90% seen only once; the top ten take 0.99%. The TCR originated in a woman in her thirties or forties who had recovered from COVID-19. The material sequenced was peripheral blood.

The CDR3 loop reads CASSPHPPDQETQYF. The CDR3 DNA reads TGTGCCAGTAGTCCCCACCCGCCGGACCAAGAGACCCAGTACTTC. V usage is TRBV19 and J usage is TRBJ2-5; D gene unclear. There are 15 residues in the CDR3. The germline V gene has CDR1 LNHDA and CDR2 SQIVND (reference sequence). The V and J ends lost 5 bases and 0 bases respectively, with 13 bases between them.